This T cell receptor beta chain was obtained from a study of T cell repertoires in cytomegalovirus infection. Study at large: Public TCR beta signatures were indicative of both CMV infection and a matching HLA type.

This clonotype was seen many times. The antigen is not known. One entry per CDR3 protein results from TCRdb running MiXCR on the reads. The table lists more than 500,000 distinct CDR3 sequences, about 15% of them singletons. Findings and caveats of the study: HLA-C-restricted, CMV-specific TCR beta clonotypes were dominant ex vivo. Totalled public TCR beta family frequency picked out people who carried CMV plus the relevant HLA.

What was sequenced was CD8+ T cells from PBMCs. This TCR was recovered from a human donor in good health (CMV status not recorded). Some clones in this sample may be carry-over from other donors' samples.

The CDR3 region has the DNA TGTGCCAGTAGTATACCGAGCTACAATGAGCAGTTCTTC. Its translation: CASSIPSYNEQFF. V is TRBV19 and J is TRBJ2-1; D remains unclear. This CDR3 contains 13 residues. Germline CDR1 reads LNHDA; CDR2 reads SQIVND (reference sequence). Trimming removed 2 bases from V and 3 bases from J, with 5 bases in between.